This entry features one T cell receptor (beta chain) sequence. RNA in amounts of 0.5 to 1 ug was reverse transcribed with random hexamers. TCRdb re-analysed the immunoSEQ multiplex PCR reads in MiXCR, keeping a single row per CDR3 protein. The data hold 150,000 to 200,000 distinct CDR3 sequences, with roughly 94% observed a single time. TEMRA cells were FACS-enriched and CD8+ and CD4+ T cells negatively isolated. The sample comes from a study of CD8 T cells in Susac syndrome. This CDR3 is 15 amino acids long. In germline, CDR1 is SGHRS, CDR2 YFSETQ. V lost 0 bases and J lost 4, with 13 bases in between.

This clonotype originated in a human donor with multiple sclerosis. The V call is TRBV5-1, the J call TRBJ2-5, with D maybe TRBD1 (5 bases). The specimen sequenced was CD4+ T cells from PBMCs. CDR3 DNA: TGCGCCAGCAGCTTGGCCCTAAGGGGAAGAGAGACCCAGTACTTC. This codes for CASSLALRGRETQYF. Full variable domain (rest looked up from reference TRBV5-1 and TRBJ2-5): KAGVTQTPRYLIKTRGQQVTLSCSPISGHRSVSWYQQTPGQGLQFLFEYFSETQRNKGNFPGRFSGRQFSNSRSEMNVSTLELGDSALYLCASSLALRGRETQYFGPGTRLLVL.